This T cell receptor beta chain came from a study of CD8+ T cells in alopecia areata. General study findings and limits: Administration of tofacitinib significantly diminished scalp clonality and expanded CD8+ clones within the top 100.

Following RNA extraction, reverse transcription yielded cDNA that acted as the sequencing template. Method: immunoSEQ multiplex PCR; TCRdb's copy keeps in-frame clones and lacks some. This sample yields some 180,000 clones, of which around 51% are seen a single time; roughly 9.1% belongs to the top ten. The CDR3 extends over 14 amino acids. The germline CDR1 and CDR2 sequences are MGHRA and YSYEKL. V lost 0 bases and J 6 bases, leaving 11 bases between the germline ends. Treatment here: oral pan-JAK inhibitor, 5-10 mg twice daily. This clone was counted only a few times. Its target is not known. The V gene is TRBV4-1, the J gene TRBJ1-1; D is ambiguous. The clonotype originates from a human donor with alopecia areata. The sequenced sample was CD8+ T cells sorted from blood, obtained between weeks 51 and 54, from a patient treated with tofacitinib. The DNA for the CDR3 is TGCGCCAGCAGCCAAGAAATACGGCAGGCTGAAGCTTTCTTT. This sequence encodes CASSQEIRQAEAFF.